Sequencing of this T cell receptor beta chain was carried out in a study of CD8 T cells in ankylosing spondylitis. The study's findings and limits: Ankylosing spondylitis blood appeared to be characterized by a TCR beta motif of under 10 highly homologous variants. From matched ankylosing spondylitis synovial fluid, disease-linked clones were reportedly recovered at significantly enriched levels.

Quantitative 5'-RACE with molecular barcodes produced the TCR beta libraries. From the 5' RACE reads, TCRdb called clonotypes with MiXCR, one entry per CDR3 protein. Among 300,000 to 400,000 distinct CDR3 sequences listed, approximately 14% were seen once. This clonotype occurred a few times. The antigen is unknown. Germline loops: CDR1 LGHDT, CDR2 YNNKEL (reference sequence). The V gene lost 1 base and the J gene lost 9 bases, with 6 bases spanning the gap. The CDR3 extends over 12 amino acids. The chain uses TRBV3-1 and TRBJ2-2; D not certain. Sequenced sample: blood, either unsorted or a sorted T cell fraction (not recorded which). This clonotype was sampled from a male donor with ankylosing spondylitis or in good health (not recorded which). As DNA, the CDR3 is TGTGCCAGCAGCCAAGTAGGTTGGGAGCTGTTTTTT. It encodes CASSQVGWELFF.